Below, one T cell receptor beta chain is given with its context. Its target is unknown. This sample was included in a study of shared clonotypes between healthy human individuals. This table comes from immunoSEQ multiplex PCR, and its TCRdb copy is limited to in-frame clones, with some not included. This sample has 1.4 million to 1.5 million clones; roughly 97% occur once, and the top ten carry over 1%. The trim removed 5 bases at V and 2 bases at J, leaving 9 bases unmatched. The germline gives CDR1 MNHEY, CDR2 SMNVEV (reference sequence). The CDR3 is made up of 15 amino acids. Overall study results and limits: Rarefaction exposed incomplete sorted-subset sequencing despite large depth. In several donors, around 5.5% of naive CD4 clonotypes appeared in common. Generation of non-shared clonotypes was less probable than generation of clonotypes shared by all four donors.

Adults of Caucasian background living in Nashville, Tennessee made up all donors. The J gene is TRBJ2-7, the V gene TRBV27; 7 bases map to TRBD1. Material: naive CD4+ T cells sorted from blood. Subset denoted: CD45RA+ positively selected. This clonotype was obtained from a young man in good health. The CDR3 DNA reads TGTGCCAGCAGTGGTCGGACAGGTGAGGCCTACGAGCAGTACTTC. Amino acid sequence: CASSGRTGEAYEQYF.